This T cell receptor (beta chain) is from a study of control samples from healthy donors and cancer patients. Sequencing used immunoSEQ multiplex PCR; TCRdb keeps in-frame clones, though not all of them. Here the sample spans more than 95,000 clones, 85% to 90% being singletons. Germline V gene sequence: CDR1 SGHTA, CDR2 FQGNSA. The CDR3 covers 13 residues. Trimming took off 3 bases at V and 0 bases at J, with 5 bases between the two ends. This chain links TRBV7-2 with TRBJ2-5; D gene ambiguous. Sequenced: blood. This receptor was taken from a woman aged 70-85 years in good health. CDR3 protein: CASSFSDQETQYF. CDR3 coding DNA: TGTGCCAGCAGCTTTTCAGACCAAGAGACCCAGTACTTC.